This T cell receptor (beta chain) was retrieved from a study of cytomegalovirus exposure and HLA in healthy donors. Study overall: The roughly 130 validation repertoires used the same platform as the 550 to 750 first-cohort repertoires, a later analysis reported. Study-level findings and limits: Cytomegalovirus association was assigned to about 150 TCR beta chains. Most TCR sequences proved rare, with some public TCRs found in many donors.

Concerning this clone itself: Its antigen is not known.

The CDR3 is 12 residues long. Per germline, CDR1 MNHEY and CDR2 SVGAGI. Trimming took off 2 bases at V and 8 bases at J, with 7 bases between the two ends. Sequencing used immunoSEQ multiplex PCR; TCRdb keeps in-frame clones, though not all of them. The table lists approximately 97,000 clones, about 94% of them singletons. The study drew the donors from its roughly 120-subject validation cohort, separate from the roughly 700-subject first cohort. The chain carries TRBV6-5 and TRBJ2-1, with a tentative D call TRBD1 (5 bases). The clonotype was recovered from a woman aged 25-40 years in good health and CMV-seropositive. The sample taken for sequencing was PBMCs. The CDR3 is CASSYRGYEQFF. The CDR3 DNA follows: TGTGCCAGCAGTTACAGGGGTTATGAGCAGTTCTTC.